This T cell receptor beta chain was identified during a study of early T cells in non-severe SARS-CoV-2 infection. For the study at large: The study sequenced bulk RNA from unsorted whole blood, with chains unpaired.

Researchers attached unique molecular identifiers to individual cDNA molecules. TCRdb reanalysed the 5' RACE reads using MiXCR and keeps one entry per CDR3 protein. In the table there are about 25,000 distinct CDR3 sequences, more than 4.5% of which are singletons. This clonotype was observed many times. Its specificity is not known. Regarding the study as a whole: In VDJdb matching, anti-spike CD8 responses were favored while private and CD4 specificities went missing.

After removal of 5 bases from V and 0 bases from J, the junction contained 21 bases not matched to a gene. Germline assignment: CDR1 SEHNR and CDR2 FQNEAQ (reference sequence). CDR3 length: 20 residues. This TCR derives from an adult who was a healthcare worker with PCR-confirmed SARS-CoV-2 infection or an uninfected control (not recorded which). V and J are TRBV7-9 and TRBJ1-1; 7 nucleotides agree with TRBD1. Sequenced sample: whole blood. CDR3 coding DNA: TGTGCCAGCAGCCGCCGCGGGACAGACCTCCTCGGGGGGGTGAACACTGAAGCTTTCTTT. It codes for CASSRRGTDLLGGVNTEAFF.